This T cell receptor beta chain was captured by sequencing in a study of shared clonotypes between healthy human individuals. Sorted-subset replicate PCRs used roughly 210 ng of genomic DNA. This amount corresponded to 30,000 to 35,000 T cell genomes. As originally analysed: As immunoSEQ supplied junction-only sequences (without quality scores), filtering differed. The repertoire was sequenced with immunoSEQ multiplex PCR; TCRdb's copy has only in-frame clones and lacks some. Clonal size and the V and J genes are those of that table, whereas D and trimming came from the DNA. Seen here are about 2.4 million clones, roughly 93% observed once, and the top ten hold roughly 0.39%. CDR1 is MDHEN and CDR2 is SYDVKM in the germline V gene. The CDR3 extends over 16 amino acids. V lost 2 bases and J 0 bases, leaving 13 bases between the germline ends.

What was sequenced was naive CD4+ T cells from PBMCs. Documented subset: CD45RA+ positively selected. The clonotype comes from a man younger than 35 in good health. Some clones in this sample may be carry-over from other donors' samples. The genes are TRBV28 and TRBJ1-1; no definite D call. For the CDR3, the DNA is TGTGCCAGCAGTTTACCCGGGAGTCGGATGAACACTGAAGCTTTCTTT. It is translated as CASSLPGSRMNTEAFF.